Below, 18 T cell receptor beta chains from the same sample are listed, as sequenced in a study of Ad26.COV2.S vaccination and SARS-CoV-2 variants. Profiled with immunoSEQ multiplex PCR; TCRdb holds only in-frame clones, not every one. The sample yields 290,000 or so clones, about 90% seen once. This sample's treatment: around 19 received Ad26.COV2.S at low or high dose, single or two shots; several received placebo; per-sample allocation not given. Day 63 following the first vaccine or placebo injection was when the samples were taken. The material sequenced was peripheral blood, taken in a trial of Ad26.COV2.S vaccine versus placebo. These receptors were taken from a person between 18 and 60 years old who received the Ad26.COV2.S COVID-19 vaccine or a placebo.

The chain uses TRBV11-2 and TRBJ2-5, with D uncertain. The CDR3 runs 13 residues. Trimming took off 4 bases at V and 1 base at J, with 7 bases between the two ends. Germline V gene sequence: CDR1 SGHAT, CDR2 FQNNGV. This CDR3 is CASSSYPQETQYF. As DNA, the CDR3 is TGTGCCAGCAGCTCTTATCCCCAAGAGACCCAGTACTTC.

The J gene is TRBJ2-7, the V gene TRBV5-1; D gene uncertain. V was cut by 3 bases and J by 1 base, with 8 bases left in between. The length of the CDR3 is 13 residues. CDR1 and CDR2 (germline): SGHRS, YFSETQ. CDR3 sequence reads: CASSSDGSYEQYF. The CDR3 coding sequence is TGCGCCAGCAGCTCGGACGGATCCTACGAGCAGTACTTC.

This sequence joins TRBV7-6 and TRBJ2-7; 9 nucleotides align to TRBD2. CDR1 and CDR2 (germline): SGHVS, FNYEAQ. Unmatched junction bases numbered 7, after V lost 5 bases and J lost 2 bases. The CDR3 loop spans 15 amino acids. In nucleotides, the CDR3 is TGTGCCAGCAGCCCCGCTAGCGGGGCAACCTACGAGCAGTACTTC. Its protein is CASSPASGATYEQYF. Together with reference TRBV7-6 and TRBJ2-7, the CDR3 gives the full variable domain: GAGVSQSPRYKVTKRGQDVALRCDPISGHVSLYWYRQALGQGPEFLTYFNYEAQQDKSGLPNDRFSAERPEGSISTLTIQRTEQRDSAMYRCASSPASGATYEQYFGPGTRLTVT.

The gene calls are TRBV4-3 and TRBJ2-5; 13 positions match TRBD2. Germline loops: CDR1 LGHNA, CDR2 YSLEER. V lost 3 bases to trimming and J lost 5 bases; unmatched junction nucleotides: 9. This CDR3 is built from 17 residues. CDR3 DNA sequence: TGCGCCAGCAGCCAGGCGACTAGCGGGGGGCCGGGGGAGACCCAGTACTTC. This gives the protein CASSQATSGGPGETQYF.

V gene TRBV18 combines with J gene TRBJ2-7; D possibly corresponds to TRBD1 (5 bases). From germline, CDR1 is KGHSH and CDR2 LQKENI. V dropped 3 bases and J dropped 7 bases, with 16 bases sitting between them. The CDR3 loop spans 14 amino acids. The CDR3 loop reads CASSPLEGAREQYF. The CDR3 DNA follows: TGTGCCAGCTCACCGTTAGAAGGGGCGCGGGAGCAGTACTTC.

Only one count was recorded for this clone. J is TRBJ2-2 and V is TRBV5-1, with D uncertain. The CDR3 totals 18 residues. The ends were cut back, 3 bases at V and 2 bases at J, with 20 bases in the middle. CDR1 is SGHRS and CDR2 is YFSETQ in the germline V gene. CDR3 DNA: TGCGCCAGCAGCTCCCAGTCCCTAGTTGCGGTAAACACCGGGGAGCTGTTTTTT. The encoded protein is CASSSQSLVAVNTGELFF.

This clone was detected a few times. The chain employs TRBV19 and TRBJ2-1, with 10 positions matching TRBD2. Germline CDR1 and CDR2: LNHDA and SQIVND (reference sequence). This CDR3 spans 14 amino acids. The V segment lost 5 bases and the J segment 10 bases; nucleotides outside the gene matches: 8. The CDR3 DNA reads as TGTGCCAGTAGTGGGTCTAGCGGGGGTCAAGAGCAGTTCTTC. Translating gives CASSGSSGGQEQFF. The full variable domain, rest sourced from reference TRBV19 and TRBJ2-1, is DGGITQSPKYLFRKEGQNVTLSCEQNLNHDAMYWYRQDPGQGLRLIYYSQIVNDFQKGDIAEGYSVSREKKESFPLTVTSAQKNPTAFYLCASSGSSGGQEQFFGPGTRLTVL.

The CDR3 protein is CASSTHRGSNTGELFF. In nucleotides, the CDR3 is TGCGCCAGCAGCACCCATAGGGGGTCGAACACCGGGGAGCTGTTTTTT. The chain uses TRBV4-3 and TRBJ2-2, with D perhaps TRBD1 (6 bases). The ends were cut back, 5 bases at V and 0 bases at J, with 13 bases in the middle. CDR1 and CDR2 from the germline V gene are LGHNA and YSLEER. The CDR3 runs to 16 residues.

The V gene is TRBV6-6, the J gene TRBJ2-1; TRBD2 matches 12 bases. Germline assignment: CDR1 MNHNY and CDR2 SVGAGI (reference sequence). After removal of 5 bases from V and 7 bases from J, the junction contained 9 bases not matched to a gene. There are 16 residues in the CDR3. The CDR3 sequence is CASSGSSGGASNEQFF. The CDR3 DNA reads TGTGCCAGCAGTGGCTCTAGCGGGGGGGCTTCGAATGAGCAGTTCTTC.

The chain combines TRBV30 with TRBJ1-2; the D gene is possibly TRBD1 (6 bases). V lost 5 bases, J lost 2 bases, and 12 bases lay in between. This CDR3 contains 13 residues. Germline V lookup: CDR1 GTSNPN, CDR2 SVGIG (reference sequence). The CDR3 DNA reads TGTGCCTGGTCTACAGGGACGAACTATGGCTACACCTTC. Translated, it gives CAWSTGTNYGYTF.

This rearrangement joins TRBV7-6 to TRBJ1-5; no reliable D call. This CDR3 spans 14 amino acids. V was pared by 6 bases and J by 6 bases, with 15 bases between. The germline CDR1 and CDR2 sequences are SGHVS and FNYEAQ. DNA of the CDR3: TGTGCCAGCAGTCTTTACCGGTTAGGTCAGCCCCAGCATTTT. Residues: CASSLYRLGQPQHF.

CDR3: CASSPRMTATNTEAFF. CDR3 coding DNA: TGTGCCAGCTCACCACGGATGACAGCAACCAACACTGAAGCTTTCTTT. The chain carries TRBV18 and TRBJ1-1; TRBD1 is a possible D gene (5 bases). CDR1 and CDR2 from the germline V gene are KGHSH and LQKENI. Trimming took 1 base from V and 2 from J, leaving 14 bases between them. The CDR3 consists of 16 residues.

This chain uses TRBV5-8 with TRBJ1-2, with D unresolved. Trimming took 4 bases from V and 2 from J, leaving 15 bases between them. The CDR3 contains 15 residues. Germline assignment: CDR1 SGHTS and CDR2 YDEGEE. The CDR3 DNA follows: TGTGCCAGCAGCCCTACCGACACATTCAACTATGGCTACACCTTC. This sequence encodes CASSPTDTFNYGYTF.

CDR3 DNA: TGTGCCAGCGGCAAGGACTCCCTAAGTGGGAACACTGAAGCTTTCTTT. This codes for CASGKDSLSGNTEAFF. The V gene is TRBV6-7, the J gene TRBJ1-1; unclear D gene. TRBV6-7 is classed as an ORF, of uncertain function. Trimming left V 8 bases short and J 1 base short, with 20 bases between. CDR3 length: 16 amino acids.

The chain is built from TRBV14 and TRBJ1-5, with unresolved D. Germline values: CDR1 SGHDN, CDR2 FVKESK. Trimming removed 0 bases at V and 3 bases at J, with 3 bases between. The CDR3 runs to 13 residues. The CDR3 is CASSQDLNQPQHF. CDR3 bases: TGTGCCAGCAGCCAAGATCTCAATCAGCCCCAGCATTTT.

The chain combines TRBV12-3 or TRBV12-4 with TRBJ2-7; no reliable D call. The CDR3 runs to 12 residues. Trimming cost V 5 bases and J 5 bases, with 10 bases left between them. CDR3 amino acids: CASSHGVDEQYF. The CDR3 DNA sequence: TGTGCCAGCAGTCATGGAGTAGACGAGCAGTACTTC.

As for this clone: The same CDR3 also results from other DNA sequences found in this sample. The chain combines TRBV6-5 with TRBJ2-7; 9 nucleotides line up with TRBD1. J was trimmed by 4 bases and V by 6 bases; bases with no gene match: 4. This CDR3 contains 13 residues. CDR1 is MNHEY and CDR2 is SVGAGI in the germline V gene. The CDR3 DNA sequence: TGTGCCAGCAGCCGGACAGGGGTATACGAGCAGTACTTC. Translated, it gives CASSRTGVYEQYF.

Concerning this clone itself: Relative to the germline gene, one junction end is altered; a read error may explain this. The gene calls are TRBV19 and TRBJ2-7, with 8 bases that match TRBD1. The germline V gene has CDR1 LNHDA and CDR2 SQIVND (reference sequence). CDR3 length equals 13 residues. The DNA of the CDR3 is TGTGCCAGTAGCATAGGACAGGGTGGCGAGCAGTACTTC. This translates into CASSIGQGGEQYF.